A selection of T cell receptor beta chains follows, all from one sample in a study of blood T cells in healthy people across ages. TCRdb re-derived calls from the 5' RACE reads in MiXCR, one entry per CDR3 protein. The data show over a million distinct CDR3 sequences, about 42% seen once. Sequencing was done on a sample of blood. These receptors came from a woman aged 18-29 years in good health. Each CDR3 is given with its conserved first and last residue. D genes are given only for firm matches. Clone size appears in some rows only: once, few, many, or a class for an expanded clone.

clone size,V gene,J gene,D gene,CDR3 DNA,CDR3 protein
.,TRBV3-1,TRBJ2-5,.,TGTGCCAGCAGCAAACTGAGCAGAGAAGAGACCCAGTACTTC,CASSKLSREETQYF
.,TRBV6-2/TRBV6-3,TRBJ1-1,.,TGTGCCAGCAGTTCCGGGGGCGGGAGGACTGAAGCTTTCTTT,CASSSGGGRTEAFF
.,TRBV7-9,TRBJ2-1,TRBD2,TGTGCCAGCAGCTTCGCTAGCGGGAGTAACAATGAGCAGTTCTTC,CASSFASGSNNEQFF
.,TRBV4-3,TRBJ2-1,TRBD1,TGCGCCAGCAGCCAAGACTACGGACAGGGAAACTACAATGAGCAGTTCTTC,CASSQDYGQGNYNEQFF
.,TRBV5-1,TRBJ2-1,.,TGCGCCAGCAGCTTGGCCTACCACAATGAGCAGTTCTTC,CASSLAYHNEQFF
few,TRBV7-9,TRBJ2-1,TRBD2,TGTGCCAGCGGGGGGGCTAGCGGGAGAAATGAGCAGTTCTTC,CASGGASGRNEQFF
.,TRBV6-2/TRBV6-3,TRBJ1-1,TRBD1,TGTGCCAGCAGGACTTGGGACAGACTCATGAACACTGAAGCTTTCTTT,CASRTWDRLMNTEAFF
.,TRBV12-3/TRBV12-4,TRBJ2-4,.,TGTGCCAGCAGCTCCCGAATGGCCCGGACTCGTCGAGGGGGGCAGTACTTC,CASSSRMARTRRGGQYF
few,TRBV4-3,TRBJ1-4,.,TGCGCCAGCAGCCACGATAGGAGGCAGGAAAAACTGTTTTTT,CASSHDRRQEKLFF
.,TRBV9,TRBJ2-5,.,TGTGCCAGCAGCGTAGACCCCGGGCAAGAGACCCAGTACTTC,CASSVDPGQETQYF
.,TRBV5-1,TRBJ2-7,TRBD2,TGCGCCAGCAGCTTGAAGGAAATTCGGGGGGATGACGAGCAGTACTTC,CASSLKEIRGDDEQYF
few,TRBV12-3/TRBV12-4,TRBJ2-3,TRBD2,TGTGCCAGCAGTTTAGCGCCTGGGCTAGCGGGGAACACAGATACGCAGTATTTT,CASSLAPGLAGNTDTQYF
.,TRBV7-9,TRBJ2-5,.,TGTGCCAGCAGCGAGGGCAGCGGTGTTGAGCAGTACTTC,CASSEGSGVEQYF
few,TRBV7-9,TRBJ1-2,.,TGTGCCAGCAGCCACACGGGACCCTATGGCTACACCTTC,CASSHTGPYGYTF
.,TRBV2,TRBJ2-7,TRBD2,TGTGCCAGTGCTAGCGGGGGTATTTACGAGCAGTACTTC,CASASGGIYEQYF
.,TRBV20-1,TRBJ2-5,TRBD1,TGCAGTGCGCAGGGACAGGGGGTGAACAATGAGCAGTACTTC,CSAQGQGVNNEQYF
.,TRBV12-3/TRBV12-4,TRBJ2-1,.,TGTGCCAGCAGTTTCCCGGGGATCTCCTACAATGAGCAGTTCTTC,CASSFPGISYNEQFF
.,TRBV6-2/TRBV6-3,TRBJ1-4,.,TGTGCCAGCAGTTATGTGAGAGGTGCAACTAATGAAAAACTGTTTTTT,CASSYVRGATNEKLFF
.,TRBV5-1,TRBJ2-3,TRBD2,TGCGCCAGCAGCCCGGCTAGCGGGGGCGCAGATACGCAGTATTTT,CASSPASGGADTQYF
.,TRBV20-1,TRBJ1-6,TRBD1,TGCAGTGCTAGAGATCAGGCAGGGGGTTGGGATCCACCCCTCCACTTT,CSARDQAGGWDPPLHF
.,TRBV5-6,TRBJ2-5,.,TGTGCCAGCAGCAACGAGGGTCAGCAGTACTTC,CASSNEGQQYF
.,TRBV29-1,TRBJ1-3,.,TGCAGCGTTGCCGTCCGCGGCACCATATATTTT,CSVAVRGTIYF
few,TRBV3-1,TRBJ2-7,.,TGTGCCAGCGAGAGGAGTGGCTACGAGCAGTACTTC,CASERSGYEQYF
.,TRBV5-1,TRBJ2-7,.,TGCGCCAGCAGTAACGCGGGGTACAATGAGCAGTACTTC,CASSNAGYNEQYF
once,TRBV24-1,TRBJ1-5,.,TGTGCCACCAGTGCAGGGGTGTATAGCAATCAGCCCCAGCATTTT,CATSAGVYSNQPQHF
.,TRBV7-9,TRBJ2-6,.,TGTGCCAGCAGCTTAGACGGCACTGGGGCCAACGTCCTGACTTTC,CASSLDGTGANVLTF
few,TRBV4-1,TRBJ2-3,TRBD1,TGCGCCAGCAGCCAGAGACAGGGGTTCGGCACAGATACGCAGTATTTT,CASSQRQGFGTDTQYF
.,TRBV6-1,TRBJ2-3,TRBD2,TGTGCCAGCAGTGAATGGGTCGGGGGGGCCGAAGATACGCAGTATTTT,CASSEWVGGAEDTQYF
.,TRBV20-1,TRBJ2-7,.,TGCAGTGCTTTAGATACCGGGGGTAGTGTCTACGAGCAGTACTTC,CSALDTGGSVYEQYF
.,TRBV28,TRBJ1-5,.,TGTGCCAGCAGTCCATATAGGGGTGGCAATCAGCCCCAGCATTTT,CASSPYRGGNQPQHF
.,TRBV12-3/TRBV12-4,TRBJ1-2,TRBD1,TGTGCCAGCAGTCCCATGGACAGGGAACCTGGCTACACCTTC,CASSPMDREPGYTF
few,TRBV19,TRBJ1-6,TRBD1,TGTGCCAGTGGCCCAGGGGGCCAAAATTCACCCCTCCACTTT,CASGPGGQNSPLHF
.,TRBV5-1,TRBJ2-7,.,TGCGCCAGCCTGATGGACCCCCACGGCGAGCAGTACTTC,CASLMDPHGEQYF
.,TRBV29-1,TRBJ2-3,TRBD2,TGCAGCGTTGAATTAGCGGGAGCAGATACGCAGTATTTT,CSVELAGADTQYF
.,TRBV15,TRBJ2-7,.,TGTGCCACCAGCAATCACTACGAGCAGTACTTC,CATSNHYEQYF
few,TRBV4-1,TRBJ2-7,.,TGCGCCAGCAGCCCAGGAGGGAGGCCCAGCTCCTACGAGCAGTACTTC,CASSPGGRPSSYEQYF
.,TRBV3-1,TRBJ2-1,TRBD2,TGTGCCAGCAGCCAGATACTAGCGGTCGAAGGGGATGAGCAGTTCTTC,CASSQILAVEGDEQFF
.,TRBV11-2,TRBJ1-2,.,TGTGCCGGCAGCTTAGTTGTGGGGATGAACTATGGCTACACCTTC,CAGSLVVGMNYGYTF
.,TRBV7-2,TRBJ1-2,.,TGTGCCAGCAGCTTCAGGCAGGGGACCTATGGCTACACCTTC,CASSFRQGTYGYTF
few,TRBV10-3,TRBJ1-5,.,TGTGCCATCAGTGAGAGTAGTACACTCAATCAGCCCCAGCATTTT,CAISESSTLNQPQHF